Below, one T cell receptor beta chain is given with its context. The antigen is not known. Trimming removed 0 bases from V and 0 bases from J, with 4 bases in between. This CDR3 has 14 residues. Germline loops: CDR1 MNHEY, CDR2 SVGAGI. The data originate from a study of cytomegalovirus exposure and HLA in healthy donors. Study results and limitations: Because they were indistinguishable, some V segments, including TRBV6-2 and TRBV6-3, were excluded.

The PCR used 60 Vbeta and 13 Jbeta primers. The assay was immunoSEQ multiplex PCR, and TCRdb's table has in-frame clones only and misses some. The sample has roughly 90,000 clones; approximately 88% are singletons. The source material was PBMCs. This chain links TRBV6-5 with TRBJ2-3; D gene ambiguous. This receptor was identified in a man between 18 and 35 years old in good health and CMV-seronegative. CDR3 sequence reads: CASSYSASTDTQYF. CDR3 DNA sequence: TGTGCCAGCAGTTACTCAGCTAGCACAGATACGCAGTATTTT.